The clone carrying this T cell receptor beta chain has more than one count but fewer than ten. What it recognizes is unknown. The data were taken from a study of T cell responses to AZD1222 COVID-19 vaccine. Findings and caveats of the study: No repertoire was sampled before or during the peak T cell response, only after it. Seropositivity was recorded at baseline in only a handful of AZD1222 recipients. Unmutated variant regions are reportedly the target of nearly half of TCRs that are spike-specific. The donors showed a predominance of white British ancestry and of females, with possible underestimation of clonal diversity.

Germline lookup yields CDR1 WNHNN and CDR2 SYGVQD (reference sequence). The V end was cut by 6 bases, the J end by 5 bases, with 17 bases between. This CDR3 is 14 amino acids long. The data were produced by immunoSEQ multiplex PCR, yet TCRdb's version contains in-frame clones alone and is incomplete. The sample lists 89,000 or so clones; roughly 90% were seen once. The sample was peripheral blood, taken 28 days after the second AZD1222 dose. The rearrangement uses TRBV10-1 and TRBJ2-7, with D unclear. The sequence was collected from an adult who received the AZD1222 COVID-19 vaccine. The CDR3 DNA reads as TGCGCCAGCAGCGCCCACACCCGGTTGGACGAGCAGTACTTC. This codes for CASSAHTRLDEQYF.